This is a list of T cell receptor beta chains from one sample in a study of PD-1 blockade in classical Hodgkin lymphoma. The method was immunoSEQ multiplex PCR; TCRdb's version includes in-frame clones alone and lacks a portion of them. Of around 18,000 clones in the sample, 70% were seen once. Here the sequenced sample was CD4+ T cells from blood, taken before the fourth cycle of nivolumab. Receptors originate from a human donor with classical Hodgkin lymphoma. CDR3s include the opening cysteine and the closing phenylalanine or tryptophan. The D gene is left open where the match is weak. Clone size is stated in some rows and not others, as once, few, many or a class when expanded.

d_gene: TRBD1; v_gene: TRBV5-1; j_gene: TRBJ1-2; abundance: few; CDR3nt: TGCGCCAGCAGCTTCGGACAGGGGGACTACACCTTC; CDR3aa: CASSFGQGDYTF
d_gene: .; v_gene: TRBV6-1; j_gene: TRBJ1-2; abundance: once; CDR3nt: TGTGCCAGCAGTGAAGCGCAAGGCGGGGTAATAGGCTACACCTTC; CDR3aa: CASSEAQGGVIGYTF
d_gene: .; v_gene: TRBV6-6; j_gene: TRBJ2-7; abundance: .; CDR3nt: TGTGCCAGCAGTTACTCACGGGGCTCATCACCTTACGAGCAGTACTTC; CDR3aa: CASSYSRGSSPYEQYF
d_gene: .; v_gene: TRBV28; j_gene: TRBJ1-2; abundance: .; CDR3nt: TGTGCCAGCAGATCAGTTCCATTGGGCAGCGACTATGGCTACACCTTC; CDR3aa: CASRSVPLGSDYGYTF
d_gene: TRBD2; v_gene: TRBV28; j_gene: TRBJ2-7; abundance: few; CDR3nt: TGTGCCAGCAGAACTAGCGGGAGCTACGAGCAGTACTTC; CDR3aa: CASRTSGSYEQYF
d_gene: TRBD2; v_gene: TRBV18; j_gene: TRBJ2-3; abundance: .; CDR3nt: TGTGCCAGCTCACGGCTAGCGGGAGGGCCTCGGGGCACAGATACGCAGTATTTT; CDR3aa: CASSRLAGGPRGTDTQYF
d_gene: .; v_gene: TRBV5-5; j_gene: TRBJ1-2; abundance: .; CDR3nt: TGTGCCAGCAGCTCCCAGGCCGGGGCACCACATGGCTACACCTTC; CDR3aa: CASSSQAGAPHGYTF
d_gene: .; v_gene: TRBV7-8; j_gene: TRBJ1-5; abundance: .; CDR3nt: TGTGCCAGCAGCTTAGTCACCCGACAGCTGGGGGGGTCCCAGCATTTT; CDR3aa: CASSLVTRQLGGSQHF
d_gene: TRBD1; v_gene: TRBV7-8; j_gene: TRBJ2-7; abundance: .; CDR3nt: TGTGCCAGCAGCCTTGGGACAGGGGGTTTCCACGAGCAGTACTTC; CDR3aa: CASSLGTGGFHEQYF
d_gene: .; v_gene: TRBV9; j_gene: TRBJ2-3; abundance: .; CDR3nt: TGTGCCAGCAGCGTAGGATTTTCTGACACAGATACGCAGTATTTT; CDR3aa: CASSVGFSDTDTQYF
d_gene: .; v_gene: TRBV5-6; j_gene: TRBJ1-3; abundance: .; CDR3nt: TGTGCCAGCAGCTTGTGGGGATTTGGAAACACCATATATTTT; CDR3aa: CASSLWGFGNTIYF
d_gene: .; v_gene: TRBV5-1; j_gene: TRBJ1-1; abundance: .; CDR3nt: TGCGCCAGCAGCGAAGGGATGAACACTGAAGCTTTCTTT; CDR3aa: CASSEGMNTEAFF
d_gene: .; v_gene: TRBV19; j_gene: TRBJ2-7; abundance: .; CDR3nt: TGTGCCAGTACCAGCAAGTCTGGGGGTAGGAGGGAGCAGTACTTC; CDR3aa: CASTSKSGGRREQYF
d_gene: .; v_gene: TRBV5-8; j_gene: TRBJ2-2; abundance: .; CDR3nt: TGTGCCAGCAGCATGGCGCCGACCCTGGGCACCGGGGAGCTGTTTTTT; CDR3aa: CASSMAPTLGTGELFF
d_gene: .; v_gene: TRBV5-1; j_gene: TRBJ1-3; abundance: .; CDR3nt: TGCGCCAGCAGCTCCGGCTCGGTTATCTCTGGAAACACCATATATTTT; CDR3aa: CASSSGSVISGNTIYF
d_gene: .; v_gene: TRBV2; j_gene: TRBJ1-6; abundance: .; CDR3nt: TGTGCCAGCAGCGGGGGAGGCTCCTATAATTCACCCCTCCACTTT; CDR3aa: CASSGGGSYNSPLHF
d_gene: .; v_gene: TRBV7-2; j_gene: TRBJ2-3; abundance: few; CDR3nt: TGTGCCAGCAGCTTATTGTATACGCAGTATTTT; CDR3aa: CASSLLYTQYF
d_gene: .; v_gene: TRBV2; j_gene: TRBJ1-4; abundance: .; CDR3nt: TGTGCCAGCAGCGAAATGAAAAATGAAAAACTGTTTTTT; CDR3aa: CASSEMKNEKLFF
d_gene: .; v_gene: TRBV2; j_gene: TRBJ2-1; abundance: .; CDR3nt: TGTGCCAGCAGTGAGGCGGGGTATGAGCAGTTCTTC; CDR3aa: CASSEAGYEQFF
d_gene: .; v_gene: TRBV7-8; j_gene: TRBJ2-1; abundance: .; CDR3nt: TGTGCCAGCAGCAGACAGGTGGGCAGCTACAATGAGCAGTTCTTC; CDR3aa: CASSRQVGSYNEQFF
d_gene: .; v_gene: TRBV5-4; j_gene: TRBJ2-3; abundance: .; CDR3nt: TGTGCCAGCAGCTTTACTCTGAGCACAGATACGCAGTATTTT; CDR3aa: CASSFTLSTDTQYF
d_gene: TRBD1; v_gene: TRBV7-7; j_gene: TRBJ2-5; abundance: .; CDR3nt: TGTGCCAGCAGCTTAGGGGGGACAGCTCAAGAGACCCAGTACTTC; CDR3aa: CASSLGGTAQETQYF
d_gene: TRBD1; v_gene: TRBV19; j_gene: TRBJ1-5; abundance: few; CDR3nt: TGTGCCAGTAGCCCCGGAGGGACAGCCCATCAGCCCCAGCATTTT; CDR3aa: CASSPGGTAHQPQHF
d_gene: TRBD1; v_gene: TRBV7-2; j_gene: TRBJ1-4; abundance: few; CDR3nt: TGTGCCAGCAGCACCGGACAGGGGGGAAATGAAAAACTGTTTTTT; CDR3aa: CASSTGQGGNEKLFF
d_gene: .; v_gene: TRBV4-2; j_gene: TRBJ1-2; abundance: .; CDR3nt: TGTGCCAGCAGCCAAGACCATTTTTTTACGGAGGGCTACACCTTC; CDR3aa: CASSQDHFFTEGYTF
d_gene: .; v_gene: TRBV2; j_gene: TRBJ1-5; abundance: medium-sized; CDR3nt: TGTGCCAGCAGCTCCCGACAGGTTTCTGGGAATCAGCCCCAGCATTTT; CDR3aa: CASSSRQVSGNQPQHF
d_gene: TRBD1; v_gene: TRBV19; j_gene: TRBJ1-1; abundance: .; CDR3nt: TGTGCCAGTAGCCAAACAGGGGGCCAAGAAGCTTTCTTT; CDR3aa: CASSQTGGQEAFF
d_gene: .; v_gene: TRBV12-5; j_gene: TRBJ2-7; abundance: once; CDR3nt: TGTGCTAGTGGTTTGGGGACAGTCCCCTACGAGCAGTACTTC; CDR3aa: CASGLGTVPYEQYF
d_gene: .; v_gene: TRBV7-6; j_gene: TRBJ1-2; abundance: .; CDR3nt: TGTGCCAGCAGCTCACGGGACCCGGTGGAGGGCTACACCTTC; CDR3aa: CASSSRDPVEGYTF
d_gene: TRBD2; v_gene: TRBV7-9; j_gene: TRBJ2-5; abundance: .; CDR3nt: TGTGCCAGCAGCTTTGGTGACTTAGCGGGACTTGGGGAGACCCAGTACTTC; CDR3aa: CASSFGDLAGLGETQYF
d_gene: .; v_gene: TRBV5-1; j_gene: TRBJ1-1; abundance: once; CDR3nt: TGCGCCAGCAGCTTGGAGGGCAGGGGTGACACTGAAGCTTTCTTT; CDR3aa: CASSLEGRGDTEAFF
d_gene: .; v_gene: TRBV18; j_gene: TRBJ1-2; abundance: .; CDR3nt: TGTGCCAGCTCATCCACTCGAGGGGGGATTAACTATGGCTACACCTTC; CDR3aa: CASSSTRGGINYGYTF
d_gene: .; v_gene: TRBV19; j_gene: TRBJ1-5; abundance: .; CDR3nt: TGTGCCAGTAGTATTAGAGAGGCTAATCAGCCCCAGCATTTT; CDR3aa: CASSIREANQPQHF
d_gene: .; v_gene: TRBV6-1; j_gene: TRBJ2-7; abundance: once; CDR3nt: TGTGCCAGTTGGAGGGGGACAGTCGCCTCCTACGAGCAGTACTTC; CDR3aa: CASWRGTVASYEQYF
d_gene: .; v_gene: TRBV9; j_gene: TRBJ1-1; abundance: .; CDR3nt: TGTGCCAGCAGCGTTTTATCGGCAGGGATGGGCGTAGACACTGAAGCTTTCTTT; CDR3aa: CASSVLSAGMGVDTEAFF
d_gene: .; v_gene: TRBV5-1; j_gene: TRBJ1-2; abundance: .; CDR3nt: TGCGCCAGCAGCTTGGGCAGGGTTGGCGTTGATGGCTACACCTTC; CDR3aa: CASSLGRVGVDGYTF
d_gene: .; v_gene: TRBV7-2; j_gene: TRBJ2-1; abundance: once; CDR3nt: TGTGCCAGCAGCTTATTATATGAGCAGTTCTTC; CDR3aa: CASSLLYEQFF
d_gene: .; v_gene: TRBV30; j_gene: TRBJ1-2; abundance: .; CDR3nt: TGTGCCTGGGGTGGACAGCAGGGTGCCTATGGCTACACCTTC; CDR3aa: CAWGGQQGAYGYTF
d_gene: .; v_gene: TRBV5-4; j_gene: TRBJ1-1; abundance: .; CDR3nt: TGTGCCAGCAGCCTAGTCGGAGACACTGAAGCTTTCTTT; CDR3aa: CASSLVGDTEAFF
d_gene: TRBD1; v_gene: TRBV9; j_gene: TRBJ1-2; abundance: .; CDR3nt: TGTGCCAGCAGCGGGACAGGGGGTTGGGATGGCTACACCTTC; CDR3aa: CASSGTGGWDGYTF
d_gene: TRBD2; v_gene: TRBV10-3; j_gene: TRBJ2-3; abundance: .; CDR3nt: TGTGCCATCAGTGAGGGAGCGGGGGGCGGCACAGATACGCAGTATTTT; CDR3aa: CAISEGAGGGTDTQYF
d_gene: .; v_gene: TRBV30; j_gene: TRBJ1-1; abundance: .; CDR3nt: TGTGCCTGGAATGTGCAGCTGAACACTGAAGCTTTCTTT; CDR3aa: CAWNVQLNTEAFF
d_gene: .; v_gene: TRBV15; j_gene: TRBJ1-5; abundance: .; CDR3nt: TGTGCCACCAGCAGAGATTGGGGGGGGAAGCCCCAGCATTTT; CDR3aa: CATSRDWGGKPQHF
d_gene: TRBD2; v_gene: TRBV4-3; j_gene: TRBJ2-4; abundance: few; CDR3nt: TGCGCCAGCAGCCAAGAATGGGCGGGAGGAAGTTGGGACATTCAGTACTTC; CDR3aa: CASSQEWAGGSWDIQYF
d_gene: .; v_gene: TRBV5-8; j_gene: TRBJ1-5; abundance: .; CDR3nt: TGTGCCAGCATACCCGACAGTTACTCTCAGCCCCAGCATTTT; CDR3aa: CASIPDSYSQPQHF
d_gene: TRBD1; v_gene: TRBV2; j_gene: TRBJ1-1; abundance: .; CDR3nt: TGTGCCAGCAGAAGGACAGGGACTGAAGCTTTCTTT; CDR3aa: CASRRTGTEAFF
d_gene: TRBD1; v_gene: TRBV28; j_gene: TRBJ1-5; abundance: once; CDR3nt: TGTGCCAGCAGCGCGGGACAGGGGAGCAATCAGCCCCAGCATTTT; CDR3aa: CASSAGQGSNQPQHF
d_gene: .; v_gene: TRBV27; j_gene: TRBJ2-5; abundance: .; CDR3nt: TGTGCCAGCGCCGAAGGACTTTTTCAAGAGACCCAGTACTTC; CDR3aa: CASAEGLFQETQYF
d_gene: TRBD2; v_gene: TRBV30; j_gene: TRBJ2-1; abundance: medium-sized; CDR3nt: TGTGCCTGGAGTGAACTAGGAGCGGGGGGGCTTGGGCAGTTCTTC; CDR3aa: CAWSELGAGGLGQFF
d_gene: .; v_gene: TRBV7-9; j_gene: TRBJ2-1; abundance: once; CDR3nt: TGTGCCAGCAGCCCAGGGTACGGGGAGTTCTTC; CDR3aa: CASSPGYGEFF
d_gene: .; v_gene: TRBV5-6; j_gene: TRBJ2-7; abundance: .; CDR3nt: TGTGCCAGCAATACCGGGACCCCGAGGAACGAGCAGTACTTC; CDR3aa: CASNTGTPRNEQYF
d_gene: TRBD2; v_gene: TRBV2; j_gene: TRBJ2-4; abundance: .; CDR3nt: TGTGCCAGCAGAGGACTAGCGTTAGACATTCAGTACTTC; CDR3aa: CASRGLALDIQYF
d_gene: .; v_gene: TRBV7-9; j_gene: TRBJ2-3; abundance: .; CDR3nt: TGTGCCAGCGCCCGACTACAGGGAGGCGCAGATACGCAGTATTTT; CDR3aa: CASARLQGGADTQYF
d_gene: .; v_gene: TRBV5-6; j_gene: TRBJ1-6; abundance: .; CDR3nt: TGTGCCAGCAGCTTGGCGTCGGCAGGGTCTAATTCACCCCTCCACTTT; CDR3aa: CASSLASAGSNSPLHF
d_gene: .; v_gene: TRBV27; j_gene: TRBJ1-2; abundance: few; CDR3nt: TGTGCCAGCAGTTTATCGCGGGGAATCTATGGCTACACCTTC; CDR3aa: CASSLSRGIYGYTF
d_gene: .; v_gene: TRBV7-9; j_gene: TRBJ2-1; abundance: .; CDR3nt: TGTGCCAGCAGCCTTATGACTGCGGGGAATAATGAGCAGTTCTTC; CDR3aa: CASSLMTAGNNEQFF
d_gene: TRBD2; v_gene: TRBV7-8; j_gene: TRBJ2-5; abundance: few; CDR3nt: TGTGCCAGCAGCTCGCGACTAGCGGGGCTCCAAGAGACCCAGTACTTC; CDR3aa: CASSSRLAGLQETQYF